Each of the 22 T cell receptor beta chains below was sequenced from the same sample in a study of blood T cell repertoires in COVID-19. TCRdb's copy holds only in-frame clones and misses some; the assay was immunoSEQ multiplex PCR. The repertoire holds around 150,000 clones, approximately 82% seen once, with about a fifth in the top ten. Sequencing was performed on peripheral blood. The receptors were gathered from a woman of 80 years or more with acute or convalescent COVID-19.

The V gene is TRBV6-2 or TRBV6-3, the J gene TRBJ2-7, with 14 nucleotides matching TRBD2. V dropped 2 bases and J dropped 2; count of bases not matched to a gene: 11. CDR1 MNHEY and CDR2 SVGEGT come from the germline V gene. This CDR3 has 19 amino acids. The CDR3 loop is CASSYTRPGLAGVAYEQYF. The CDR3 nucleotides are TGTGCCAGCAGTTACACGAGACCGGGACTAGCGGGAGTAGCCTACGAGCAGTACTTC.

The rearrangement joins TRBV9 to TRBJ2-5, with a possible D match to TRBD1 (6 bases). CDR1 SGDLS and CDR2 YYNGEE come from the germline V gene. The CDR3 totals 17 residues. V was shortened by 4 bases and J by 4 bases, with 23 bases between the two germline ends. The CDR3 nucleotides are TGTGCCAGCAGCCCCTCGCCCTCCATACAGGGTTCAGAGACCCAGTACTTC. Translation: CASSPSPSIQGSETQYF.

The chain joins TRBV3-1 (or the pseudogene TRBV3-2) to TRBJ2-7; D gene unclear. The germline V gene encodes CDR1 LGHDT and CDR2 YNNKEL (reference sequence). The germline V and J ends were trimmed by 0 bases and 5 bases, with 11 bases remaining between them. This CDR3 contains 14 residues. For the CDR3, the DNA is TGTGCCAGCAGCCAAGATCTCCGGGTCCACGAGCAGTACTTC. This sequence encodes CASSQDLRVHEQYF.

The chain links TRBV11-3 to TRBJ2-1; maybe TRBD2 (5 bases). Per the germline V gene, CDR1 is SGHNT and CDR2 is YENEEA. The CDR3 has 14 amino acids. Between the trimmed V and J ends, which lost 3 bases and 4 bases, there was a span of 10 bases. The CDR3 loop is CASSFGLTYNEQFF. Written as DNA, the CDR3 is TGTGCCAGCAGCTTCGGACTCACTTACAATGAGCAGTTCTTC.

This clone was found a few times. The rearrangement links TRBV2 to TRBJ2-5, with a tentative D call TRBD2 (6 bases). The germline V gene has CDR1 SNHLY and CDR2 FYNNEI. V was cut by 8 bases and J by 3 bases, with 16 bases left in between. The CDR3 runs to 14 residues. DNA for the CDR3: TGTGCCAGCGGATTGACTAGTCACAAAGAGACCCAGTACTTC. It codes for CASGLTSHKETQYF.

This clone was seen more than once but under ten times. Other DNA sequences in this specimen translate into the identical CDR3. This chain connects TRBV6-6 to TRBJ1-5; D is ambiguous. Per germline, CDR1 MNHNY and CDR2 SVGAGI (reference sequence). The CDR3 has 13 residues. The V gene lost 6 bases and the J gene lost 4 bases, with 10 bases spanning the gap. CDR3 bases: TGTGCCAGCAGCTGGGGAGGGAATCAGCCCCAGCATTTT. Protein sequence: CASSWGGNQPQHF.

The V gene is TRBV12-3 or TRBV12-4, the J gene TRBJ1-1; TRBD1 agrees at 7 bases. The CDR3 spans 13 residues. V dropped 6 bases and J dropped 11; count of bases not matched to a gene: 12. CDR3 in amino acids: CASSYRDSQWAFF. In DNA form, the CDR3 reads TGTGCCAGCAGCTATAGGGACAGCCAATGGGCTTTCTTT.

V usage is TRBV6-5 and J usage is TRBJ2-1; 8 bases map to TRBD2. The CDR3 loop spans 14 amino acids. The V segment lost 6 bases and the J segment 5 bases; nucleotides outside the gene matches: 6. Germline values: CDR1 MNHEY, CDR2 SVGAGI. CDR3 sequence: CASRGTSPNNEQFF. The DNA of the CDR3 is TGTGCCAGCAGAGGGACTAGTCCTAACAATGAGCAGTTCTTC.

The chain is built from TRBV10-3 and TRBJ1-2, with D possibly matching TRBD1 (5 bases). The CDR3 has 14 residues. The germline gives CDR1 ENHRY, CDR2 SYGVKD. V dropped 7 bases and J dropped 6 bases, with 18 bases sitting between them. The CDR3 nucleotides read TGTGCCATCAATCCCCTGGCAGGGTTGGATGGCTACACCTTC. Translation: CAINPLAGLDGYTF.

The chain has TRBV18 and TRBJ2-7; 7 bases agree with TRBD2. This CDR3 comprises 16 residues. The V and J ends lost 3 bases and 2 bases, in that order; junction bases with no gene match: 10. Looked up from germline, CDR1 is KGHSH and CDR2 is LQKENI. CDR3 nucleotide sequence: TGTGCCAGCTCACCGGCAGGGAGGGCCAGGGCCTACGAGCAGTACTTC. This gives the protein CASSPAGRARAYEQYF.

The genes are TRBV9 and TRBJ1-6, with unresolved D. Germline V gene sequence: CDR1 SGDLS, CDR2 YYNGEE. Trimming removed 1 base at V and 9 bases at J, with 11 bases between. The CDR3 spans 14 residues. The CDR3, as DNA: TGTGCCAGCAGCGTAAGGCCTGGAGGTTCACCCCTCCACTTT. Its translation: CASSVRPGGSPLHF.

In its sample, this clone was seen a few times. The CDR3 here is CASSQGTGGNYGYTF. In DNA form, the CDR3 reads TGTGCCAGCAGCCAAGGGACAGGGGGGAACTATGGCTACACCTTC. The chain has TRBV3-1 (or the pseudogene TRBV3-2) and TRBJ1-2; 10 bases align to TRBD1. Germline assignment: CDR1 LGHDT and CDR2 YNNKEL (reference sequence). CDR3 size: 15 residues. Losses at the gene ends were 1 base for V and 2 bases for J; bases not matched to a gene: 1.

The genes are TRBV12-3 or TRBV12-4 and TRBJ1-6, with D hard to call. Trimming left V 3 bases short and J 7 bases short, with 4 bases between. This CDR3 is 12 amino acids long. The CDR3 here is CASSLENSPLHF. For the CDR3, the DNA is TGTGCCAGCAGTTTGGAGAATTCACCCCTCCACTTT.

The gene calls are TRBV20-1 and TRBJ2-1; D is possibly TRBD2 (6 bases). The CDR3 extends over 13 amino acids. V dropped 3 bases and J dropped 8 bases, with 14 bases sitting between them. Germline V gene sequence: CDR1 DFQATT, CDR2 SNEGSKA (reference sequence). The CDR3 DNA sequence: TGCAGTGCTAGTAACCCGCGGAGGGATGAGCAGTTCTTC. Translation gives CSASNPRRDEQFF.

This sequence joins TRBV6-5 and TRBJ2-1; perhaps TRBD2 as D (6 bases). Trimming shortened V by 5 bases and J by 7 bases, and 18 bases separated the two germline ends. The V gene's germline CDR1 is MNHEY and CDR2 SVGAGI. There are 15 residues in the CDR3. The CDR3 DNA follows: TGTGCCAGCAGTACCCCCCTGAGGGCGGGAAATGAGCAGTTCTTC. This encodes CASSTPLRAGNEQFF.

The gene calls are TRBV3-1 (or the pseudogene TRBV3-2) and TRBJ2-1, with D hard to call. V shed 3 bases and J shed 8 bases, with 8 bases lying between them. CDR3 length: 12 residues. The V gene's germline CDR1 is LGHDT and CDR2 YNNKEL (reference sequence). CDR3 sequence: CASSQPGYEQFF. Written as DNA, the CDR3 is TGTGCCAGCAGCCAGCCGGGTTATGAGCAGTTCTTC.

CDR3 sequence: CASRPRVGGRGLDEQFF. In DNA form, the CDR3 reads TGCGCCAGCAGGCCCCGTGTGGGCGGGAGGGGTCTGGATGAGCAGTTCTTC. The gene calls are TRBV4-1 and TRBJ2-1; 9 bases line up with TRBD2. The V gene end was trimmed by 6 bases and the J gene end by 8 bases; junction bases not matched to a gene: 17. This CDR3 has 17 residues. The germline V gene has CDR1 MGHRA and CDR2 YSYEKL.

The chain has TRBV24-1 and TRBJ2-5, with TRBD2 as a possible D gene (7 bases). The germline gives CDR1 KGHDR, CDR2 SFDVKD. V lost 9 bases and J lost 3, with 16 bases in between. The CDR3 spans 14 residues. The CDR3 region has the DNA TGTGCCACCCAAGGGGGAGGGGCGGAAGAGACCCAGTACTTC. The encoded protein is CATQGGGAEETQYF.

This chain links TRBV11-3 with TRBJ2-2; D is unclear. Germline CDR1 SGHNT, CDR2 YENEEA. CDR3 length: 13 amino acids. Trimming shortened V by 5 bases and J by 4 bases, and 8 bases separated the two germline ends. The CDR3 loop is CASSPVPTGELFF. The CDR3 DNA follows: TGTGCCAGCAGCCCCGTCCCCACCGGGGAGCTGTTTTTT.

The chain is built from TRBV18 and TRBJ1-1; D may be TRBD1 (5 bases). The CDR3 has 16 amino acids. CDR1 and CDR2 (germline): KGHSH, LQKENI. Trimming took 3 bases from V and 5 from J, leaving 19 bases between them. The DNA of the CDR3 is TGTGCCAGCTCACCCCTCCCAACAGGAGCTGGGACTGAAGCTTTCTTT. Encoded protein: CASSPLPTGAGTEAFF.

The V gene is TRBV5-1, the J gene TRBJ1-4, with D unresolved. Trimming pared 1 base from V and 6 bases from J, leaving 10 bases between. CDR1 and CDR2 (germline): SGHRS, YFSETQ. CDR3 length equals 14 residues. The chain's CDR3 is CASSLYGFDEKLFF. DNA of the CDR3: TGCGCCAGCAGCTTGTACGGGTTCGATGAAAAACTGTTTTTT.

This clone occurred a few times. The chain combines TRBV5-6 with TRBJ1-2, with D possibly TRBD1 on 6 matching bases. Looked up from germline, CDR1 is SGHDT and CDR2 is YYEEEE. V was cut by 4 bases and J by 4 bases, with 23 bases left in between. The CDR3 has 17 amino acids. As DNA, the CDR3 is TGTGCCAGCAGCCTCGGGACAAAACCCTGGGAGAGCTATGGCTACACCTTC. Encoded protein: CASSLGTKPWESYGYTF. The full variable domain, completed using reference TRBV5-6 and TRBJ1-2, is DAGVTQSPTHLIKTRGQQVTLRCSPKSGHDTVSWYQQALGQGPQFIFQYYEEEERQRGNFPDRFSGHQFPNYSSELNVNALLLGDSALYLCASSLGTKPWESYGYTFGSGTRLTVV.